The present T cell receptor (beta chain) was sequenced within a study of shared clonotypes between healthy human individuals (dated by TCRdb to the early 2020s). For the wider study: A few men and two women, aged 18 to 49 years, made up the cohort. For each donor, three plates each were used for CD4 naive and CD4 memory, two plates were used for CD8 naive, and one plate was used for CD8 memory. Blood TCR repertoires of five healthy adults were deeply sequenced to estimate repertoire size and the extent of clonotype sharing between individuals. Each donor's leukapheresis produced roughly between roughly 0.85 and 9 billion PBMCs. Different laboratories and diverse techniques were used to prepare libraries and sequence TCR repertoires, to increase sequencing depth and limit assay-specific biases.

Comments on this clone: Its antigen target is currently unknown. Within one base of it there is no much larger clone, and no base qualities were kept.

Trimmed from V: 2 bases; trimmed from J: 5 bases; junction bases lacking a gene match: 7. Per the germline V gene, MNHEY is the CDR1 and SVGAGI is the CDR2. Inclusive of the bounding cysteine and phenylalanine, the CDR3 is 15 residues long. This entry keeps only the CDR3 DNA: 45 bases, framed from base 1. The donors were healthy, HIV-negative adults who had no recently reported acute infections or vaccinations. All donors were Caucasian adults living in Nashville, Tennessee, USA. CD4+ T cells were enriched by magnetic negative selection; naive cells were then positively selected on CD45RA, and the negative fraction formed the memory subset. After blood collection by leukapheresis, PBMCs were isolated using Ficoll-Histopaque density gradient centrifugation and then cryopreserved in the vapor phase of liquid nitrogen. Purity and quantity of every magnetically sorted T cell population were checked by analytical flow cytometry. Genomic DNA was isolated from each sorted fraction and quantified by UV absorbance on a Nanodrop 2000c.

What the work shows at the level of the full study, not this receptor alone: Compared with non-shared clonotypes, clonotypes shared by all four sorted-subset donors had higher generation probabilities. Rarefaction of sorted-subset datasets indicated incomplete sequencing despite the large sequencing depth. Sampling was limited to blood, and TCR repertoires in tissue likely differ from TCR repertoires in blood. Estimated clonotype richness was generally larger for naive than for memory subsets. Because the study included a small number of donors, the genetic and exposure-history diversity represented was limited. Based on pairwise subsampling, the degree of clonotype sharing among donors was expected to be affected by sequencing depth. Sharing across several donors was observed for about 4.8% of naive CD4, 3% to 3.5% of naive CD8, over 2% of memory CD4, and roughly 0.4% of memory CD8 clonotypes.

Using the deep immunoSEQ assay, multiplex PCR amplified TCR CDR3 regions from genomic DNA. Extracted genomic DNA from each cell subset was distributed evenly across all wells of several immunoSEQ 96-well plates, and each plate was treated as a replicate. For sorted subsets, around 0.2 ug genomic DNA, equal to 30,000 or so T cell genomes, was loaded into each replicate PCR. Purified libraries were measured with a Qubit 3.0 fluorometer, size-checked on a Bioanalyzer 2100, and measured again with the KAPA Library Quantification kit. Every immunoSEQ 96-well plate was sequenced on a separate single-read 150-cycle Illumina NextSeq 550 flow cell. The study's own analysis went as follows. Because the immunoSEQ output held only junctional sequences and lacked quality scores, the filtering could not match the filtering applied to full-length reads. To assign V/J genes and CDR3, sequences were annotated against IMGT germline references using PyIR, a Python wrapper for IgBLAST v1.9. Reads with weak V/J assignments (E-value above 1e-6), missing CDR3, stop codons, out-of-frame junctions, or ambiguous translated residues were removed. V3J clonotypes were defined by identical inferred V gene, J gene, and CDR3 amino acid sequence. Percentage overlap between repertoires was computed as shared unique clonotypes divided by the size of the smaller repertoire. RTK rarefaction, the Chao1 estimator, and Recon v2.1 estimates of unobserved clonotypes were used to assess repertoire richness. For all TCRbeta clonotypes obtained by the gDNA method from a handful of donors, generation probabilities were computed with OLGA. In TCRdb, the immuneACCESS table is reduced to in-frame sequences with V and J assigned. These tables do not hold every clone; where another copy was compared, an unresolved V gene accounts for under half, and the others remain unexplained. That table is the source of V, J and clone size, and D and trimming were worked out from the DNA. This sample comprises over a million clones, about 75% of them detected only once. The top ten clonotypes cover roughly 1.5% of the sample.

This sequence uses TRBV6-5 and TRBJ2-7; a stretch of 9 junction bases matches TRBD1. The TCR originated in a young man in good health. Source material: memory CD4+ T cells sorted from blood. The cell subset or site label, read with the paper, signifies: CD45RA-negative fraction. The CDR3 region has the sequence CASSYTGQGINEQYF. The DNA reads as follows: TGTGCCAGCAGTTACACCGGACAGGGGATAAACGAGCAGTACTTC.